Each of the 26 T cell receptor beta chains below was sequenced from the same sample in a study of blood T cell repertoires in COVID-19. The repertoire was sequenced with immunoSEQ multiplex PCR; TCRdb's copy has only in-frame clones and lacks some. Counted here are some 120,000 clones, around 88% occurring once; the ten biggest clones make up around 0.81%. The sequenced material came from peripheral blood. These receptors came from a woman aged 45-60 years with active or convalescent COVID-19.

The gene calls are TRBV7-3 and TRBJ2-5, with D possibly being TRBD1 (6 bases). Germline V gene data show CDR1 as SGHTA and CDR2 as FQGTGA. CDR3 length equals 15 residues. V lost 2 bases and J 4 bases, leaving 14 bases between the germline ends. CDR3 sequence reads: CASSLVRTEGETQYF. CDR3 coding DNA: TGTGCCAGCAGCTTAGTAAGGACAGAAGGAGAGACCCAGTACTTC.

The chain joins TRBV5-1 to TRBJ1-2, with a possible D match to TRBD1 (5 bases). Deletions cut 0 bases from V and 4 bases from J, with 13 bases between. Per germline, CDR1 SGHRS and CDR2 YFSETQ. CDR3 length: 15 residues. The CDR3 protein is CASSLAVGGAYGYTF. Here the CDR3 DNA reads TGCGCCAGCAGCTTGGCCGTCGGTGGGGCCTATGGCTACACCTTC.

CDR3 sequence: CASSRGTSGLTDTQYF. Written as DNA, the CDR3 is TGTGCCAGCAGTCGTGGGACTAGCGGACTCACAGATACGCAGTATTTT. The V gene is TRBV7-6, the J gene TRBJ2-3; 11 bases are shared with TRBD2. The V gene's germline CDR1 is SGHVS and CDR2 FNYEAQ. The CDR3 covers 16 residues. The V gene end was trimmed by 6 bases and the J gene end by 2 bases; junction bases not matched to a gene: 7. The full variable domain, its missing parts supplied by reference TRBV7-6 and TRBJ2-3, is GAGVSQSPRYKVTKRGQDVALRCDPISGHVSLYWYRQALGQGPEFLTYFNYEAQQDKSGLPNDRFSAERPEGSISTLTIQRTEQRDSAMYRCASSRGTSGLTDTQYFGPGTRLTVL.

This chain connects TRBV4-1 to TRBJ2-7; 7 bases line up with TRBD2. CDR1 is MGHRA, CDR2 YSYEKL, per germline. The CDR3 has 16 amino acids. Trimming at V came to 5 bases and at J to 3 bases, leaving 13 bases not matched to a gene. The CDR3 sequence is CASSALPRGLHYEQYF. In DNA form, the CDR3 reads TGCGCCAGCAGCGCCCTGCCGCGGGGACTACACTACGAGCAGTACTTC.

The rearrangement joins TRBV2 to TRBJ1-2, with TRBD1 identical over 7 bases. In germline, CDR1 is SNHLY, CDR2 FYNNEI. The V segment lost 1 base and the J segment 5 bases; nucleotides outside the gene matches: 10. This CDR3 is 16 amino acids long. The chain's CDR3 is CASSEGPRTGIYGYTF. CDR3 coding DNA: TGTGCCAGCAGTGAAGGGCCAAGGACAGGAATTTATGGCTACACCTTC.

The DNA for the CDR3 is TGTGCCAGCAGCGTCAGAGTAGCGGGAGCCACGAGGAATGAGCAGTTCTTC. Its translation: CASSVRVAGATRNEQFF. V is TRBV9 and J is TRBJ2-1; 9 bases line up with TRBD2. The CDR3 has 17 amino acids. Per the germline V gene, CDR1 is SGDLS and CDR2 is YYNGEE. J was trimmed by 7 bases and V by 2 bases; bases with no gene match: 13.

This clone turned up a few times. The chain joins TRBV2 to TRBJ2-2, with D possibly TRBD2 on 5 matching bases. Trimming removed 8 bases at V and 7 bases at J, with 17 bases between. The germline V gene has CDR1 SNHLY and CDR2 FYNNEI. The CDR3 is 14 amino acids. The CDR3 sequence: CASSRTVSGGELFF. The DNA of the CDR3 is TGTGCCAGCTCAAGGACTGTCTCGGGCGGGGAGCTGTTTTTT.

This clone was detected only a few times. This rearrangement joins TRBV29-1 to TRBJ1-3, with a tentative D call TRBD1 (6 bases). Germline V gives CDR1 SQVTM, CDR2 ANQGSEA. This CDR3 has 13 amino acids. Deletions cut 8 bases from V and 4 bases from J, with 15 bases between. CDR3 residues: CSIHPGTGNTIYF. CDR3 nucleotides: TGCAGCATCCATCCCGGGACAGGAAACACCATATATTTT.

The V gene is TRBV6-5, the J gene TRBJ2-7; TRBD2 matches 7 bases. Trimming cost V 7 bases and J 1 base; bases outside gene matches: 4. Germline CDR1 reads MNHEY; CDR2 reads SVGAGI. This CDR3 region has 13 residues. This CDR3 reads CASNQRDSYEQYF. As DNA, the CDR3 is TGTGCCAGCAACCAGCGGGATTCCTACGAGCAGTACTTC.

This clone was counted once. The rearrangement uses TRBV7-9 and TRBJ2-1, with 8 bases matching TRBD2. The CDR3 runs 14 residues. Germline values: CDR1 SEHNR, CDR2 FQNEAQ (reference sequence). Trimming at V came to 4 bases and at J to 8 bases, leaving 7 bases not matched to a gene. The CDR3 sequence: CASSSGLVSDEQFF. As DNA, the CDR3 is TGTGCCAGCAGCTCGGGACTAGTATCAGATGAGCAGTTCTTC.

The CDR3 loop reads CASSEANPRGYTF. The CDR3, as DNA: TGTGCCAGCAGTGAAGCGAATCCGCGAGGCTACACCTTC. The chain links TRBV6-1 to TRBJ1-2; no clear D. Germline CDR1 is MNHNS and CDR2 is SASEGT. The CDR3 is made up of 13 amino acids. The V and J ends lost 0 bases and 8 bases respectively, with 10 bases between them.

The rearrangement links TRBV5-1 to TRBJ2-7; 10 bases are a match to TRBD2. V shed 4 bases, J shed 6 bases, and the junction held 7 bases outside the gene matches. The CDR3 is 14 amino acids. Germline values: CDR1 SGHRS, CDR2 YFSETQ. CDR3 nucleotide sequence: TGCGCCAGCAGCGCCATAGCGGGAGGCCTCGAGCAGTACTTC. Encoded protein: CASSAIAGGLEQYF. Combining the CDR3 with reference TRBV5-1 and TRBJ2-7 gives the whole variable domain KAGVTQTPRYLIKTRGQQVTLSCSPISGHRSVSWYQQTPGQGLQFLFEYFSETQRNKGNFPGRFSGRQFSNSRSEMNVSTLELGDSALYLCASSAIAGGLEQYFGPGTRLTVT.

The chain is built from TRBV18 and TRBJ2-3; the D is unclear. Germline CDR1 and CDR2: KGHSH and LQKENI. The CDR3 is made up of 14 amino acids. V was pared by 6 bases and J by 7 bases, with 17 bases between. CDR3 sequence: CASSPESRRYTQYF. The CDR3 region has the DNA TGTGCCAGCTCTCCTGAGTCTCGCCGTTATACGCAGTATTTT.

The chain couples TRBV28 to TRBJ2-7; D ambiguous. This CDR3 has 12 amino acids. V shed 6 bases and J shed 7 bases, with 13 bases lying between them. Germline values: CDR1 MDHEN, CDR2 SYDVKM. As DNA, the CDR3 is TGTGCCAGCAGCCTAAGTTTATCGGAGCAGTACTTC. It is translated as CASSLSLSEQYF. Variable domain in full (rest from reference TRBV28 and TRBJ2-7): DVKVTQSSRYLVKRTGEKVFLECVQDMDHENMFWYRQDPGLGLRLIYFSYDVKMKEKGDIPEGYSVSREKKERFSLILESASTNQTSMYLCASSLSLSEQYFGPGTRLTVT.

This chain uses TRBV11-1 with TRBJ2-2, with 8 bases lining up with TRBD1. V shed 5 bases and J 3 bases; nucleotides not matched to a gene: 8. Germline V CDR1 and CDR2: SGHAT, FQDESV (reference sequence). The CDR3 runs 16 residues. CDR3 region: CASSLTGGDDTGELFF. Here the CDR3 DNA reads TGTGCCAGCAGCCTCACAGGGGGAGACGACACCGGGGAGCTGTTTTTT.

The genes are TRBV19 and TRBJ1-4; maybe TRBD1 (5 bases). Germline loops: CDR1 LNHDA, CDR2 SQIVND (reference sequence). This CDR3 comprises 16 residues. Trimming removed 5 bases at V and 8 bases at J, with 21 bases between. In DNA form, the CDR3 reads TGTGCCAGTAGTCCCCGAACGACAGTCGGGAGAGAAAAACTGTTTTTT. Translated, it gives CASSPRTTVGREKLFF.

The rearrangement uses TRBV27 and TRBJ1-5; D may be TRBD1 (5 bases). This CDR3 comprises 13 residues. The germline V gene encodes CDR1 MNHEY and CDR2 SMNVEV (reference sequence). The V end was cut by 3 bases, the J end by 5 bases, with 8 bases between. CDR3 region: CASSFVRDQPQHF. CDR3 DNA sequence: TGTGCCAGCAGTTTCGTCAGGGATCAGCCCCAGCATTTT.

This clone came up once. This sample includes further DNA sequences coding for the same CDR3. The chain uses TRBV27 and TRBJ2-1; TRBD1 matches at 9 bases. The CDR3 has 16 amino acids. Per the germline V gene, CDR1 is MNHEY and CDR2 is SMNVEV (reference sequence). With 0 bases clipped from V and 1 base from J, the junction kept 1 base outside the gene matches. CDR3 nucleotide sequence: TGTGCCAGCAGTTTATCGGACAGGGGTTCCTACAATGAGCAGTTCTTC. Its translation: CASSLSDRGSYNEQFF.

This chain links TRBV28 with TRBJ2-3, with D possibly being TRBD2 (6 bases). V was shortened by 7 bases and J by 6 bases, with 20 bases between the two germline ends. Per the germline V gene, CDR1 is MDHEN and CDR2 is SYDVKM. The CDR3 contains 15 residues. CDR3 DNA: TGTGCCAGCACCAAGCCGAGCGGGTCCGGGGATACGCAGTATTTT. Protein: CASTKPSGSGDTQYF.

This clone appeared once. The chain is built from TRBV11-2 and TRBJ2-3; 10 positions match TRBD2. Germline-derived CDR1 and CDR2 are SGHAT and FQNNGV. The CDR3 totals 15 residues. Losses at the gene ends were 1 base for V and 9 bases for J; bases not matched to a gene: 7. In DNA, the CDR3 is TGTGCCAGCAGCTTAGCTAGCGGGAGAAGGGAGACGCAGTATTTT. Residues: CASSLASGRRETQYF.

The CDR3 nucleotides read TGCGCCAGCAGTGAGTCGGGAGTGGTCTATGGCTACACCTTC. As protein: CASSESGVVYGYTF. The V call is TRBV10-2, the J call TRBJ1-2; D is ambiguous. With 0 bases removed from V and 4 bases from J, the gap between germline ends came to 9 bases. Germline CDR1 is WSHSY and CDR2 is SAAADI. The CDR3 runs to 14 residues.

The chain is built from TRBV28 and TRBJ2-7; 7 nucleotides align to TRBD2. This CDR3 region has 12 residues. The germline V gene encodes CDR1 MDHEN and CDR2 SYDVKM. Germline trimming cut 10 bases from V and 2 bases from J; bases unmatched to any gene: 5. DNA of the CDR3: TGTGCCACTCCTGGGGGGGCCTACGAGCAGTACTTC. It is translated as CATPGGAYEQYF.

V is TRBV10-3 and J is TRBJ1-3; weak D call: TRBD1 (6 bases). Per germline, CDR1 ENHRY and CDR2 SYGVKD. The CDR3 runs to 12 residues. Trimming left V 6 bases short and J 5 bases short, with 8 bases between. CDR3 nucleotide sequence: TGTGCCATCAGCGGGGACAGAAACACCATATATTTT. Protein sequence: CAISGDRNTIYF.

The V gene is TRBV5-5, the J gene TRBJ2-7; 7 bases align to TRBD2. CDR1 is SGHKS, CDR2 YYEKEE, per germline (reference sequence). With 3 bases clipped from V and 1 base from J, the junction kept 4 bases outside the gene matches. The CDR3 covers 14 residues. The CDR3: CASSSREGSYEQYF. The CDR3 region has the DNA TGTGCCAGCAGCTCCAGGGAGGGGTCCTACGAGCAGTACTTC.

The gene calls are TRBV29-1 and TRBJ2-5, with 8 bases that match TRBD1. Germline V gives CDR1 SQVTM, CDR2 ANQGSEA. After removal of 7 bases from V and 5 bases from J, the junction contained 6 bases not matched to a gene. This CDR3 has 12 residues. Here the CDR3 reads CSALDRDETQYF. The CDR3 DNA reads TGCAGCGCCCTGGACAGGGACGAGACCCAGTACTTC.

This clone occurred a few times. V is TRBV27 and J is TRBJ2-2; TRBD1 aligns across 10 bases. Germline V gene lookup returns CDR1 MNHEY and CDR2 SMNVEV (reference sequence). The CDR3 totals 15 residues. V was pared by 6 bases and J by 0 bases, with 1 base of the junction left unmatched. The CDR3 nucleotides read TGTGCCAGCAGAGGACAGGGGGCGAACACCGGGGAGCTGTTTTTT. It translates to CASRGQGANTGELFF.